Below, 18 T cell receptor beta chains from the same sample are listed, as sequenced in a study of T-cell memory formation after mild COVID-19. TCRdb re-called the 5' RACE reads through MiXCR, storing one row per CDR3 protein. Of around 200,000 distinct CDR3 sequences listed, around 18% are singletons. The sample taken for sequencing was PBMCs or a T cell subset sorted from them (not recorded which). The receptors here all came from a man aged 18-30 years who had mild COVID-19 (a few samples of this study predate the infection). Cell type and time point are not known.

The CDR3 is CASSQDAAGAGYGYTF. CDR3 DNA sequence: TGTGCCAGCAGCCAAGATGCGGCAGGGGCTGGCTATGGCTACACCTTC. The chain joins TRBV4-2 to TRBJ1-2; weak D call: TRBD1 (6 bases). Germline V gene data show CDR1 as LGHNA and CDR2 as YNFKEQ. The CDR3 runs 16 residues. The ends were cut back, 0 bases at V and 4 bases at J, with 15 bases in the middle.

This clonotype turned up a few times. The chain links TRBV6-2 or TRBV6-3 to TRBJ2-7, with TRBD1 as a possible D gene (6 bases). CDR3 length equals 12 residues. V lost 5 bases, J lost 3 bases, and 8 bases lay in between. From germline, CDR1 is MNHEY and CDR2 SVGEGT. The CDR3 DNA sequence: TGTGCCAGCAGTGAACAGGGCTACGAGCAGTACTTC. The encoded protein is CASSEQGYEQYF.

J is TRBJ2-1 and V is TRBV12-3 or TRBV12-4; D is possibly TRBD1 or TRBD2 (5 bases each). V lost 5 bases and J lost 8, with 13 bases in between. The CDR3 contains 13 residues. This CDR3 reads CASSLPGGDEQFF. In DNA form, the CDR3 reads TGTGCCAGCAGTCTTCCTGGGGGAGATGAGCAGTTCTTC.

J is TRBJ2-5 and V is TRBV5-1; 9 bases line up with TRBD2. The CDR3 totals 17 residues. Looked up from germline, CDR1 is SGHRS and CDR2 is YFSETQ. With V trimmed by 0 bases and J by 0 bases, 6 bases remained unmatched. CDR3 sequence (DNA): TGCGCCAGCAGCTTGGCCGGGAGCGGGAGGTACCAAGAGACCCAGTACTTC. This encodes CASSLAGSGRYQETQYF.

This clonotype was counted a few times. V gene TRBV24-1 combines with J gene TRBJ2-1, with 8 bases identical to TRBD1. Germline assignment: CDR1 KGHDR and CDR2 SFDVKD. The V and J ends lost 5 bases and 4 bases, in that order; junction bases with no gene match: 9. The CDR3 sequence is 16 residues long. The CDR3 protein is CATSVETGAGYNEQFF. CDR3 DNA sequence: TGTGCCACCAGTGTCGAGACAGGGGCAGGGTACAATGAGCAGTTCTTC.

This rearrangement joins TRBV3-1 to TRBJ2-5; 7 bases agree with TRBD1. Per germline, CDR1 LGHDT and CDR2 YNNKEL (reference sequence). The CDR3 has 16 amino acids. V lost 4 bases and J lost 5; bases outside the gene matches: 13. The DNA for the CDR3 is TGTGCCAGCAGCCGCCCTCGACAGGGAAGGTGGGAGACCCAGTACTTC. Its translation is CASSRPRQGRWETQYF.

This clonotype was picked up a small number of times. V gene TRBV7-2 combines with J gene TRBJ1-1; TRBD1 is a possible D gene (6 bases). The CDR3 covers 13 residues. Trimming took 5 bases from V and 5 from J, leaving 12 bases between them. Germline assignment: CDR1 SGHTA and CDR2 FQGNSA. CDR3 sequence (DNA): TGTGCCAGCAGCGTCCAGGGGAGTACTGAAGCTTTCTTT. Its protein product is CASSVQGSTEAFF.

This clonotype was counted only a few times. The chain links TRBV5-1 to TRBJ2-5; D not certain. This CDR3 has 13 residues. Trimming cost V 1 base and J 2 bases, with 6 bases left between them. CDR1 is SGHRS, CDR2 YFSETQ, per germline. CDR3 amino acids: CASSLLAQETQYF. The DNA of the CDR3 is TGCGCCAGCAGCTTGCTCGCACAAGAGACCCAGTACTTC. Full variable domain (outside the CDR3, taken from reference TRBV5-1 and TRBJ2-5): KAGVTQTPRYLIKTRGQQVTLSCSPISGHRSVSWYQQTPGQGLQFLFEYFSETQRNKGNFPGRFSGRQFSNSRSEMNVSTLELGDSALYLCASSLLAQETQYFGPGTRLLVL.

The chain recombines TRBV5-1 with TRBJ1-4; no definite D call. Trimming took 0 bases from V and 14 from J, leaving 17 bases between them. The CDR3 sequence is 14 residues long. Germline V gene data show CDR1 as SGHRS and CDR2 as YFSETQ. The DNA of the CDR3 is TGCGCCAGCAGCTTGGATCCGGAAGGTGATTCTCTGTTTTTT. Translated: CASSLDPEGDSLFF.

The gene calls are TRBV7-2 and TRBJ1-2; no clear D gene. The germline V and J ends were trimmed by 1 base and 3 bases, with 9 bases remaining between them. The germline V gene has CDR1 SGHTA and CDR2 FQGNSA. This CDR3 region has 14 residues. CDR3 sequence: CASSLDRGYYGYTF. DNA of the CDR3: TGTGCCAGCAGCTTAGATCGAGGCTACTATGGCTACACCTTC.

This clonotype has more than one count but fewer than ten. V gene TRBV5-5 combines with J gene TRBJ1-6, with 9 nucleotides matching TRBD1. Germline loops: CDR1 SGHKS, CDR2 YYEKEE (reference sequence). The V and J ends lost 2 bases and 8 bases, in that order; junction bases with no gene match: 5. This CDR3 is built from 15 residues. CDR3 sequence reads: CASSFTGQGDSPLHF. In DNA form, the CDR3 reads TGTGCCAGCAGCTTTACGGGACAGGGAGATTCACCCCTCCACTTT.

This clonotype was detected only a few times. The V and J genes are TRBV29-1 and TRBJ2-5; possible D gene TRBD2, 5 bases. The CDR3 totals 10 residues. Germline V gene data show CDR1 as SQVTM and CDR2 as ANQGSEA. Trimming left V 6 bases short and J 8 bases short, with 10 bases between. The CDR3, as DNA: TGCAGCGTGACTATCACAACCCAGTACTTC. Translation: CSVTITTQYF.

This clonotype has a handful of counts. CDR3 protein: CASSYRPSDTQYF. CDR3 sequence (DNA): TGTGCCAGCAGTTACCGGCCCTCAGATACGCAGTATTTT. The rearrangement links TRBV6-2 or TRBV6-3 to TRBJ2-3, with D uncertain. The V end lost 2 bases, the J end lost 4 bases, and 7 bases lay between the germline ends. The CDR3 has 13 residues. The germline CDR1 and CDR2 sequences are MNHEY and SVGEGT.

This clonotype was detected only a few times. The rearrangement uses TRBV28 and TRBJ2-7; possible D gene TRBD1, 6 bases. Trimming took off 6 bases at V and 0 bases at J, with 15 bases between the two ends. CDR1 is MDHEN and CDR2 is SYDVKM in the germline V gene. CDR3 size: 15 residues. The CDR3 region is CASSAPGESSYEQYF. The CDR3 DNA is TGTGCCAGCAGCGCCCCAGGGGAGAGCTCCTACGAGCAGTACTTC.

The rearrangement links TRBV7-2 to TRBJ2-6, with 9 bases that match TRBD1. CDR3 length: 19 residues. The ends lost 3 bases at V and 0 bases at J; junction bases unmatched: 9. Germline values: CDR1 SGHTA, CDR2 FQGNSA. CDR3 sequence reads: CASSFVPGQGASGANVLTF. CDR3 bases: TGTGCCAGCAGCTTCGTACCGGGACAGGGTGCCTCTGGGGCCAACGTCCTGACTTTC.

This clonotype has a handful of counts. The chain employs TRBV6-2 or TRBV6-3 and TRBJ2-7; 9 nucleotides match TRBD2. The CDR3 covers 15 residues. Trimming removed 6 bases from V and 0 bases from J; junction bases left unmatched: 6. The germline V gene encodes CDR1 MNHEY and CDR2 SVGEGT. CDR3 loop: CASRLTSGFSYEQYF. DNA for the CDR3: TGTGCCAGCAGACTGACTAGCGGATTCTCCTACGAGCAGTACTTC.

This clonotype was found a few times. V gene TRBV12-3 or TRBV12-4 combines with J gene TRBJ1-1; unclear D gene. The CDR3 is 14 amino acids. V lost 5 bases, J lost 5 bases, and 15 bases lay in between. CDR3 protein: CASSQPGSRTEAFF. CDR3 nucleotide sequence: TGTGCCAGCAGTCAACCAGGTTCCAGGACTGAAGCTTTCTTT.

CDR3 protein: CSARAAGRFGNTIYF. The DNA for the CDR3 is TGCAGTGCTAGGGCGGCCGGGCGGTTTGGAAACACCATATATTTT. The chain links TRBV20-1 to TRBJ1-3; D ambiguous. From germline, CDR1 is DFQATT and CDR2 SNEGSKA (reference sequence). Trimming left V 3 bases short and J 3 bases short, with 15 bases between. CDR3 size: 15 residues.